This T cell receptor (beta chain) is drawn from a study of PD-1 blockade in mismatch repair-deficient tumors. The overall study: All were previously treated, progressing patients with some twelve mismatch repair-deficient cancer types.

V shed 7 bases and J shed 0 bases, with 19 bases lying between them. The CDR3 totals 17 residues. Germline CDR1 reads SNHLY; CDR2 reads FYNNEI. Profiled with immunoSEQ multiplex PCR; TCRdb holds only in-frame clones, not every one. The sample records around 49,000 clones, approximately 80% being singletons. This clone occurred a few times. The V gene is TRBV2, the J gene TRBJ2-1; D perhaps matches TRBD2 (6 bases). This clonotype was obtained from an adult with mismatch repair-deficient cancer. Sequenced material: PBMCs, taken before pembrolizumab treatment. The DNA for the CDR3 is TGTGCCAGCAAGGCACGCAGCGGGTCTAGCTCCTACAATGAGCAGTTCTTC. It encodes CASKARSGSSSYNEQFF.